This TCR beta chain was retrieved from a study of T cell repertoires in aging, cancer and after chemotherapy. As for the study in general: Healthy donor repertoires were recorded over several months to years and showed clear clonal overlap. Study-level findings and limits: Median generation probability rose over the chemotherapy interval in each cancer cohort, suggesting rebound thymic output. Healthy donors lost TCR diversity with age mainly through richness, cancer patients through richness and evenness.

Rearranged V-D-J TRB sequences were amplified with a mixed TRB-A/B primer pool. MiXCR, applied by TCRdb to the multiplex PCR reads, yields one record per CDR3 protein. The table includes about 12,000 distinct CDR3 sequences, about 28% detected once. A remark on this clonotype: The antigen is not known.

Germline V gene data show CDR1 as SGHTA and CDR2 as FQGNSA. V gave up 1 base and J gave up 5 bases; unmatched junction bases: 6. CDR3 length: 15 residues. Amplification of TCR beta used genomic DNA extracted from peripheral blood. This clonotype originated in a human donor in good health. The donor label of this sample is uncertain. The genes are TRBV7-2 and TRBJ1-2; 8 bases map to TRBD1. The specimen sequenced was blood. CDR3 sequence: CASSLVGTGSYGYTF. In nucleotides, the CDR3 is TGTGCCAGCAGCTTAGTCGGGACAGGTTCTTATGGCTACACCTTC.